Sequencing of this T cell receptor beta chain was carried out in a study of CD8 T cells in Susac syndrome. Findings and limits, study-wide: Clonal expansion was absent from the CD4+ T cell repertoires in Susac syndrome.

With 4 bases removed from V and 7 bases from J, the gap between germline ends came to 18 bases. The germline V gene has CDR1 SGHRS and CDR2 YFSETQ. This CDR3 is 14 amino acids long. The Susac syndrome patients fit the recently defined diagnostic criteria for definite or probable disease. Random hexamers were used to reverse transcribe about 0.45 to 1 ug of RNA. TCRdb redid the calling of the immunoSEQ multiplex PCR reads with MiXCR, one entry per CDR3 protein. The profile shows more than 150,000 distinct CDR3 sequences, almost 96% of them singletons. On this clonotype itself: Antigen unknown.

The TCR originated in a human donor with Susac syndrome. The material sequenced was CD4+ T cells from PBMCs. This chain joins TRBV5-1 and TRBJ2-7; possible D gene TRBD1, 6 bases. In nucleotides, the CDR3 is TGCGCCAGCAGCCAAAGGTCTACAGGGCTGGAGCAGTACTTC. It yields the protein CASSQRSTGLEQYF.